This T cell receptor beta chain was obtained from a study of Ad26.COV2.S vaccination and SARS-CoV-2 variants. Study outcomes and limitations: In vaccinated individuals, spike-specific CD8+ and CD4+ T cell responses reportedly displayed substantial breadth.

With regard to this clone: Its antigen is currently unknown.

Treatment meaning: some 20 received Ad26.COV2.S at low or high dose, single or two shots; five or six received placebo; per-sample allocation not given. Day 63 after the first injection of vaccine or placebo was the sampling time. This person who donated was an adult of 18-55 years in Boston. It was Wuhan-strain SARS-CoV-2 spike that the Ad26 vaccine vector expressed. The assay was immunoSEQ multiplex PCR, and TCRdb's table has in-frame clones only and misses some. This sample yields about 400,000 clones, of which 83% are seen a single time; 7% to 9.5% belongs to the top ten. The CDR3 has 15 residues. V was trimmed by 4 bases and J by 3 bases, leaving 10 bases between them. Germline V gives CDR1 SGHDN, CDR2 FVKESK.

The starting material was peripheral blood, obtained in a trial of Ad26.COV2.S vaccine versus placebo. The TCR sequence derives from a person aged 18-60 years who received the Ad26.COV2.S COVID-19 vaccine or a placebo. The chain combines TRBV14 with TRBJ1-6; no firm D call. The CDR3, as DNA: TGTGCCAGCAGCCCCCCAGGTCTCTATAATTCACCCCTCCACTTT. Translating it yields CASSPPGLYNSPLHF.